The TCR beta chain under discussion was sequenced for a study of control samples from healthy donors and cancer patients. The germline V gene has CDR1 SQVTM and CDR2 ANQGSEA. Trimming shortened V by 4 bases and J by 7 bases, and 28 bases separated the two germline ends. There are 17 residues in the CDR3. The assay was immunoSEQ multiplex PCR, and TCRdb's table has in-frame clones only and misses some. The repertoire holds under 70,000 clones, with about 85% as singletons. The sample taken for sequencing was PBMCs. The rearrangement links TRBV29-1 to TRBJ1-2, with a weak D call TRBD1 (5 bases). The clonotype originates from a man in his sixties with head and neck cancer. This CDR3 reads CSVVAEKGFVGLGGYTF. The CDR3 coding sequence is TGCAGCGTTGTTGCCGAAAAAGGTTTCGTGGGACTAGGTGGCTACACCTTC.